A few counts support the clone carrying this TCR beta chain. Its antigen is currently unknown. The data originate from a study of tumor and adjacent non-tumor tissue in lung cancer. On the study more broadly: The cohort had around twelve adenocarcinoma, a couple of squamous cell and 1 small cell patients.

Trimming pared 4 bases from V and 1 base from J, leaving 13 bases between. Germline V gene sequence: CDR1 DFQATT, CDR2 SNEGSKA (reference sequence). The CDR3 is made up of 14 amino acids. The template was RNA from unsorted bulk tissue. More than 3 cm separated this lung sample from the edge of the tumor. Newly diagnosed lung cancer patients had thoracic surgery in China, August–November 2014, without prior chemotherapy. General study results and limits: Tumor repertoires had a smaller top 100 clone share than normal lung. Tumor TCR diversity, when higher, was linked to shorter survival.

TCRbeta libraries were built with three rounds of nested PCR, modified from ARM-PCR. Each CDR3 protein is one row after TCRdb ran MiXCR on the multiplex PCR reads. The sample contains 90,000 to 110,000 distinct CDR3 sequences, 50% to 70% of which appear only once. V gene TRBV20-1 combines with J gene TRBJ1-1; D unclear. This clonotype originated in a man aged 55 to 70 with non-small cell lung cancer. Material for sequencing was distant non-tumor lung tissue. DNA for the CDR3: TGCAGTGCTATCCAAGGCGCAAAGAACACTGAAGCTTTCTTT. Its translation: CSAIQGAKNTEAFF.